A selection of T cell receptor beta chains follows, all from one sample in a study of molecular identifiers for immune sequencing clone quantification. TCRdb used MiXCR to reprocess the PCR reads, holding one entry per CDR3 protein. The sample holds about 40,000 distinct CDR3 sequences; 18% are singletons and the top ten take around 7%. The sample comprised naive CD8+ T cells from blood, with Jurkat cell RNA spiked in. The receptor source for this set is a human donor in good health. Some libraries in this study had Jurkat cell RNA spiked in. Each CDR3 is given with its conserved first and last residue. The D gene is left open where the match is weak. For some rows the clone size is stated as once, few or many, or as a class when expanded; others skip it.

-,TRBJ1-6,TRBV6-5,-,CASSRSQNSPLHF,TGTGCCAGCAGCCGAAGTCAGAATTCACCCCTCCACTTT
-,TRBJ2-4,TRBV7-9,-,CASSSPTGEAKNIQYF,TGTGCCAGCAGCTCTCCGACGGGGGAAGCCAAAAACATTCAGTACTTC
-,TRBJ2-7,TRBV7-9,-,CVSSLGPVEQYF,TGTGTCAGCAGCTTAGGGCCGGTAGAGCAGTACTTC
-,TRBJ1-2,TRBV20-1,many,CSAQGYSTYGYTF,TGCAGTGCGCAGGGATACTCGACCTATGGCTACACCTTC
TRBD2,TRBJ2-1,TRBV7-8,few,CASRFHALAGGPMDEQFF,TGTGCCAGCAGGTTCCACGCTCTAGCGGGAGGGCCGATGGATGAGCAGTTCTTC
-,TRBJ2-7,TRBV3-1,-,CASSQASGTFLDEQYF,TGTGCCAGCAGCCAAGCTTCTGGGACCTTCCTCGACGAGCAGTACTTC
TRBD2,TRBJ2-1,TRBV28,many,CASSFPSGINNEQFF,TGTGCCAGCAGTTTTCCTAGCGGCATCAACAATGAGCAGTTCTTC
TRBD1,TRBJ2-5,TRBV6-2/TRBV6-3,-,CASTDRVEETQHF,TGTGCCAGCACCGACAGGGTGGAAGAGACCCAGCACTTC
TRBD1,TRBJ2-3,TRBV12-3/TRBV12-4,many,CASSGTGVKFPTDTQYF,TGTGCCAGCAGTGGGACAGGGGTAAAATTCCCCACAGATACGCAGTATTTT
-,TRBJ2-5,TRBV4-3,many,CASSQGQQETQYF,TGCGCCAGCAGCCAAGGCCAGCAAGAGACCCAGTACTTC
TRBD1,TRBJ2-2,TRBV4-3,many,CASTPGQGSTGELFF,TGCGCCAGCACCCCGGGACAGGGATCTACCGGGGAGCTGTTTTTT
-,TRBJ1-4,TRBV28,many,CASSPPENSNEKLFF,TGTGCCAGCAGTCCCCCGGAGAATTCTAATGAAAAACTGTTTTTT
-,TRBJ2-7,TRBV6-5,few,CASSLGEYEQYF,TGTGCCAGCAGCCTGGGGGAGTACGAGCAGTACTTC
-,TRBJ1-4,TRBV5-6,medium-sized,CASSFGGGEKLFF,TGTGCCAGCAGCTTCGGAGGAGGGGAAAAACTGTTTTTT
-,TRBJ2-2,TRBV6-5,-,CASSYGAWDGELFF,TGTGCCAGCAGTTACGGGGCATGGGACGGGGAGCTGTTTTTT
-,TRBJ2-1,TRBV28,-,CATVVLGVVDEQFF,TGTGCCACCGTAGTACTAGGAGTTGTCGATGAGCAGTTCTTC
TRBD2,TRBJ2-5,TRBV4-2,-,CASSRDSPSGRAVETQYF,TGTGCCAGCAGCCGAGATAGTCCTAGCGGGAGGGCCGTGGAGACCCAGTACTTC
TRBD1,TRBJ2-7,TRBV20-1,many,CSAPPDVGQDYLAIHEQYF,TGCAGTGCTCCCCCTGATGTGGGACAGGATTATCTAGCGATACACGAGCAGTACTTC
-,TRBJ2-7,TRBV20-1,many,CSARERAFYEQYF,TGCAGTGCTAGAGAAAGAGCGTTCTACGAGCAGTACTTC
-,TRBJ2-7,TRBV19,few,CASSIAAAYEQYF,TGTGCCAGTAGTATTGCGGCAGCCTACGAGCAGTACTTC
-,TRBJ2-3,TRBV27,-,CASKLVGSTDTQYF,TGTGCCAGCAAATTGGTCGGGAGCACAGATACGCAGTATTTT
TRBD2,TRBJ2-2,TRBV9,many,CASSVGSGDTGELFF,TGTGCCAGCAGCGTAGGTAGCGGGGACACCGGGGAGCTGTTTTTT
TRBD2,TRBJ2-7,TRBV28,-,CASSKERELHEQYF,TGTGCCAGCAGTAAGGAGCGGGAGCTCCACGAGCAGTACTTC
TRBD1,TRBJ1-4,TRBV7-2,many,CASSSLGQDVANEKLFF,TGTGCCAGCAGCTCACTCGGACAGGATGTGGCTAATGAAAAACTGTTTTTT
TRBD1,TRBJ2-7,TRBV7-9,many,CASRAGTGVNEQYF,TGTGCCAGCAGGGCCGGGACAGGGGTGAACGAGCAGTACTTC
-,TRBJ2-5,TRBV6-5,many,CASTPTALGGPAGETQYF,TGTGCCAGCACCCCTACCGCGCTTGGGGGGCCAGCTGGAGAGACCCAGTACTTC
-,TRBJ2-3,TRBV7-3,medium-sized,CASREGGTDTQYF,TGTGCCAGTCGCGAAGGGGGCACAGATACGCAGTATTTT
TRBD1,TRBJ2-1,TRBV20-1,many,CSALQGRQFF,TGCAGTGCCTTACAGGGGCGGCAGTTCTTC
TRBD1,TRBJ2-3,TRBV29-1,many,CSVEGDRDRSTDTQYF,TGCAGCGTTGAAGGCGACCGGGACAGAAGCACAGATACGCAGTATTTT
-,TRBJ2-7,TRBV12-3/TRBV12-4,many,CASSLGGDWNEQYF,TGTGCCAGCAGTTTAGGGGGAGACTGGAACGAGCAGTACTTC
-,TRBJ2-1,TRBV28,-,CASSFRPQRLNEQFF,TGTGCCAGCAGTTTCCGACCGCAGCGGCTGAATGAGCAGTTCTTC
TRBD2,TRBJ2-3,TRBV5-1,medium-sized,CASSWSGKLDTQYF,TGCGCCAGCAGCTGGAGCGGGAAATTGGATACGCAGTATTTT